This T cell receptor (beta chain) was observed in a study of OX40 agonist ivuxolimab in advanced cancers. Study at large: At 0.01 to 10 mg/kg, ivuxolimab was administered intravenously to patients every 2 weeks.

The method was immunoSEQ multiplex PCR; TCRdb's version includes in-frame clones alone and lacks a portion of them. The table includes more than 60,000 clones, 86% detected once. Worth noting for this clone: What it recognizes is unknown.

If patients had autoimmune disease history or systemic immunosuppression, they were excluded. Blood was sampled at baseline, cycle 4 day 1, and cycle 7 day 1. The J segment lost 6 bases and the V segment lost 3 bases, leaving 20 bases of the junction unmatched. The germline V gene encodes CDR1 MGHRA and CDR2 YSYEKL. The CDR3 covers 19 residues. Whole-study findings and limits: The CD4+ and CD8+ T cells in the blood had expanded clonally by week 6 at 0.1 to 3.0 mg/kg.

This TCR was sampled from an adult with an advanced solid tumor such as melanoma, head and neck, liver or kidney cancer. The chain has TRBV4-1 and TRBJ1-2; 9 nucleotides align to TRBD1. This specimen consisted of CD4+ or CD8+ T cells sorted from blood, obtained in a trial of the OX40 agonist ivuxolimab. The DNA of the CDR3 is TGCGCCAGCAGCCATCGGGCCGACCTACGGGACAGGGAAACCGATGGCTACACCTTC. Protein: CASSHRADLRDRETDGYTF.